This TCR beta chain emerged from a study of blood T cell repertoires in COVID-19. Study background: PBMCs, B-cell-depleted T cells, or T cells were the source of the cDNA or gDNA that made up the material.

V lost 0 bases, J lost 3 bases, and 11 bases lay in between. Germline assignment: CDR1 LGHNA and CDR2 YSLEER. The CDR3 sequence is 15 residues long. Original processing notes: Reference gene primer amplification gave estimated nucleated cell counts. Profiling relied on immunoSEQ multiplex PCR, and the TCRdb table lists in-frame clones only, not all of them. V and J calls and clone size are as listed in that table; D and trimming were resolved from the DNA. The repertoire holds roughly 70,000 clones, with 84% as singletons. The J gene is TRBJ1-1, the V gene TRBV4-3; D perhaps matches TRBD1 (5 bases). The sequence was collected from a human donor in a cohort sampled during active COVID-19. Source material: peripheral blood. CDR3: CASSQDRGGDTEAFF. The CDR3 DNA follows: TGCGCCAGCAGCCAAGATCGGGGGGGAGACACTGAAGCTTTCTTT.